This T cell receptor beta chain is from a study of CD8+ T cells in alopecia areata (dated by TCRdb to the late 2010s). Regarding the complete study: The treated patients took part in an open-label pilot trial in which moderate-to-severe alopecia areata was treated with oral tofacitinib at 5 to 10 mg twice daily. Tofacitinib was administered for 6 to 18 months, and 6 months of follow-up off drug were then conducted to assess delayed response and recurrence. In treated patients, disease severity was measured using the SALT score, which gives the percentage of scalp surface area affected. To study T cell clonal expansion in alopecia areata, the researchers applied high-throughput TCRbeta sequencing to both the C3H/HeJ mouse model and human patients. In humans, TCRbeta sequencing was performed on scalp tissue and on sorted CD4+ and CD8+ peripheral blood T cells from healthy controls and from patients with patchy or totalis/universalis alopecia areata. Biopsies were taken from tofacitinib-treated patients at baseline and at 4 and 24 weeks of treatment, and a later scalp biopsy was taken in several of the tofacitinib-treated patients. Clonality in the scalp was compared among normal scalp (n=4), patchy alopecia areata scalp (n=8), and alopecia totalis/universalis scalp (n=8). RNA came from the PAXgene miRNA kit for fixed scalp, the miRNeasy kit for PBMCs, and the RNeasy kit for mouse skin. TCRbeta CDR3 regions were amplified by immunoSEQ multiplex PCR with 35 Vbeta forward and 13 Jbeta reverse primers.

The treatment or condition label corresponds to: oral pan-JAK inhibitor, 5-10 mg twice daily. Peripheral blood and lesional scalp punch biopsies were obtained from patients with alopecia areata. After PBMCs were isolated by density centrifugation and stained for CD3, CD4 and CD8, a FACSAria was used to sort CD4+ and CD8+ T cells. General study outcomes and caveats: Tofacitinib significantly lowered scalp clonality and the number of expanded CD8+ clones among the top 100 scalp clones. Unlike mouse skin, which is dominated by gammadelta T cells, normal human skin has resident alphabeta T cells that are also sequenced, and this complicates analysis of the scalp TCR repertoire. Lesional scalp, especially in alopecia totalis/universalis, showed higher clonality and more expanded CD8+ clones than normal scalp, suggesting antigenic drive. The treated cohort was small, with a single nonresponder, so links between baseline CD8+ expansion and response need larger studies. Compared with mice, TCR sequences shared between patients were less clear, possibly partly because of HLA diversity across the patient population. Many expanded lesional clones persisted in scalp and blood during tofacitinib treatment, which may partly explain relapse after stopping treatment.

Regarding this clone: Its antigen is currently not known. Base qualities were left out, and no much larger clone turns up one base away.

The method was the immunoSEQ multiplex PCR assay. For TCR sequencing, RNA was extracted from every sample and reverse transcribed into cDNA to serve as template. SuperScript III was used for first-strand cDNA synthesis, primed with a 2:1 mix of oligo-dT and random hexamers. Amplification bias was assessed with a synthetic immune receptor repertoire, and residual bias was removed computationally. Regarding the original processing steps: Raw reads were preprocessed to remove errors, and CDR3 was defined by IMGT conventions from the conserved cysteine to phenylalanine. Clonality was computed by normalizing Shannon entropy by log2 of the number of productive unique TCRs and subtracting the result from 1. CD4 or CD8 identity of scalp clones was inferred by cross-referencing scalp TCRbeta sequences with sorted blood CD4 and CD8 repertoires. TCRdb retrieved this table from immuneACCESS and kept in-frame rearrangements only. Not all clones are present; in checked studies, unresolved V genes account for under half, and no reason is known for the remainder. V and J calls plus clone size are reproduced from that table; the DNA served to infer D and trimming. The sample has 150,000 to 200,000 clones on record, approximately 59% of them singletons. The ten largest account for 16% of the sample.

From a lookup of the germline V gene, CDR1 and CDR2 are SGHAT and FQNNGV. At the junction V is shortened by 5 bases and J by 2 bases; bases outside the gene matches: 3. Including cysteine and phenylalanine, the CDR3 has 15 amino acids. Only the CDR3 DNA stays, 45 bases, in frame from base 1. The source of this sequence is a human donor with alopecia areata. The chain employs TRBV11-2 and TRBJ2-2; a stretch of 9 junction bases matches TRBD2. Sequenced material: CD4+ T cells sorted from blood, taken around week 55, from a patient treated with tofacitinib. At the DNA level, the sequence is TGTGCCAGCAGCATTAGCGGGGGAAACACCGGGGAGCTGTTTTTT. Its translation is CASSISGGNTGELFF.